These T cell receptor beta chains were read from a single sample in a study of shared clonotypes between healthy human individuals. The repertoire was sequenced with immunoSEQ multiplex PCR; TCRdb's copy has only in-frame clones and lacks some. The data contain approximately 2.5 million clones, roughly 93% of them singletons. The specimen was naive CD4+ T cells from PBMCs. The receptors were gathered from a man aged 18 to 29 in good health. Some clones in this sample may be carry-over from other donors' samples. CDR3s include the opening cysteine and the closing phenylalanine or tryptophan. The order of the fields is J gene, clone size, D gene, V gene, CDR3 protein, CDR3 DNA. The D gene is left open where the match is weak. Not all rows give a size; the values are once, few, many and, for expanded clones, a class.

TRBJ2-5 NA TRBD2 TRBV5-1 CASSLLLAGTQETQYF TGCGCCAGCAGCTTGTTGCTAGCGGGGACACAAGAGACCCAGTACTTC
TRBJ2-2 NA NA TRBV19 CASSPVGGGTGELFF TGTGCCAGTAGCCCGGTGGGAGGGGGGACCGGGGAGCTGTTTTTT
TRBJ2-7 once NA TRBV7-6 CASSVGLSGAQDEQYF TGTGCCAGCAGCGTCGGGTTGAGTGGGGCGCAGGACGAGCAGTACTTC
TRBJ2-1 NA TRBD1 TRBV7-9 CASSLTRDRAGNEQFF TGTGCCAGCAGCTTAACCCGGGACAGGGCGGGGAATGAGCAGTTCTTC
TRBJ2-5 NA TRBD2 TRBV27 CASSSTIAGVETQYF TGTGCCAGCAGTTCAACCATAGCGGGAGTCGAGACCCAGTACTTC
TRBJ1-5 NA NA TRBV18 CASSPRRFSNQPQHF TGTGCCAGCTCACCACGGCGATTTAGCAATCAGCCCCAGCATTTT
TRBJ1-5 NA TRBD1 TRBV7-2 CASSSSLDRGRGNQPQHF TGTGCCAGCAGCTCGTCGTTGGACAGGGGGCGAGGCAATCAGCCCCAGCATTTT
TRBJ2-7 NA NA TRBV7-9 CASSTRQAGYEQYF TGTGCCAGCAGCACCAGACAGGCGGGCTACGAGCAGTACTTC
TRBJ1-3 NA NA TRBV5-6 CASSSLRGLTGNTIYF TGTGCCAGCAGCTCCCTCAGAGGGCTGACTGGAAACACCATATATTTT
TRBJ1-1 NA NA TRBV2 CASSVQGDTEAFF TGTGCCAGCAGTGTACAGGGTGACACTGAAGCTTTCTTT
TRBJ2-7 once TRBD1 TRBV28 CASTTGVSEQYF TGTGCCAGCACGACAGGGGTCAGTGAGCAGTACTTC
TRBJ2-7 NA NA TRBV28 CASIPGTRDEQYF TGTGCCAGCATTCCCGGGACAAGGGACGAGCAGTACTTC
TRBJ2-7 NA NA TRBV28 CASSFWDFSYEQYF TGTGCCAGCAGTTTTTGGGACTTCTCATACGAGCAGTACTTC
TRBJ1-4 NA NA TRBV28 CASNLRGAANEKLFF TGTGCCAGCAACCTAAGGGGGGCAGCTAATGAAAAACTGTTTTTT
TRBJ2-5 NA TRBD1 TRBV7-9 CASSTDSGQGLETQYF TGTGCCAGCAGCACAGATTCGGGACAGGGGCTAGAGACCCAGTACTTC
TRBJ2-7 once NA TRBV4-1 CASSLAAAYEQYF TGCGCCAGCAGCCTAGCGGCCGCCTACGAGCAGTACTTC
TRBJ1-3 NA NA TRBV28 CASSYTAVGNTIYF TGTGCCAGCAGTTATACGGCGGTAGGAAACACCATATATTTT
TRBJ2-1 NA TRBD2 TRBV5-4 CASSSTSGGYNEQFF TGTGCCAGCAGCAGCACTAGCGGGGGTTACAATGAGCAGTTCTTC
TRBJ1-1 NA NA TRBV11-2 CASSSIRGTEAFF TGTGCCAGCAGCTCAATCCGGGGTACTGAAGCTTTCTTT
TRBJ2-7 once NA TRBV18 CASSPRVESYEQYF TGTGCCAGCTCGCCGCGGGTAGAGTCCTACGAGCAGTACTTC
TRBJ2-7 NA NA TRBV28 CASTSDTTYEQYF TGTGCCAGTACCTCCGACACAACCTACGAGCAGTACTTC
TRBJ2-1 NA TRBD1 TRBV29-1 CSVVTGAGNEQFF TGCAGCGTAGTAACAGGGGCCGGGAATGAGCAGTTCTTC
TRBJ2-2 NA TRBD2 TRBV7-7 CASSLMRPGLAGEMGVRELFF TGTGCCAGCAGCTTAATGAGACCGGGACTAGCGGGGGAAATGGGGGTCCGGGAGCTGTTTTTT
TRBJ2-5 NA NA TRBV29-1 CSVDPLETQYF TGCAGCGTTGATCCCTTAGAGACCCAGTACTTC
TRBJ1-1 once NA TRBV19 CASSMLGVVKNTEAFF TGTGCCAGTAGTATGCTAGGTGTAGTAAAGAACACTGAAGCTTTCTTT
TRBJ2-7 NA NA TRBV13 CASSDRDFSNEQYF TGTGCCAGCAGCGACCGGGACTTCTCCAACGAGCAGTACTTC
TRBJ2-1 NA NA TRBV4-2 CASSQDLATVDNEQFF TGTGCCAGCAGCCAAGATTTGGCGACCGTGGACAATGAGCAGTTCTTC
TRBJ2-3 NA NA TRBV18 CASSPGREDTQYF TGTGCCAGCTCACCAGGGCGAGAAGATACGCAGTATTTT
TRBJ1-4 NA NA TRBV4-1 CASSPRTNEKLFF TGCGCCAGCAGCCCCCGCACTAATGAAAAACTGTTTTTT
TRBJ1-1 few NA TRBV20-1 CSAREGGHAFF TGCAGTGCTAGAGAGGGGGGCCATGCTTTCTTT
TRBJ1-1 once NA TRBV28 CASSLGRSGGSEAFF TGTGCCAGCAGTCTCGGACGGTCTGGGGGTTCTGAAGCTTTCTTT
TRBJ1-1 NA NA TRBV28 CASSPPRLMNTEAFF TGTGCCAGCAGCCCACCGAGACTCATGAACACTGAAGCTTTCTTT
TRBJ2-7 NA NA TRBV6-6 CASSYSTVYDEQYF TGTGCCAGCAGTTACTCGACCGTTTACGACGAGCAGTACTTC
TRBJ2-1 NA NA TRBV9 CASSAGGGVSYNEQFF TGTGCCAGCAGCGCCGGTGGAGGCGTTTCCTACAATGAGCAGTTCTTC
TRBJ2-1 NA NA TRBV6-1 CASSETRRINEQFF TGTGCCAGCAGTGAAACCCGGAGAATCAATGAGCAGTTCTTC
TRBJ1-3 NA TRBD1 TRBV5-8 CASSYGLGRGTGNTIYF TGTGCCAGCAGCTATGGGCTGGGCAGGGGGACTGGAAACACCATATATTTT
TRBJ1-1 NA NA TRBV28 CASSDRQAMNTEAFF TGTGCCAGCAGCGACAGACAGGCCATGAACACTGAAGCTTTCTTT
TRBJ2-2 once NA TRBV7-3 CASSLGRAGELFF TGTGCCAGCAGCTTAGGAAGGGCCGGGGAGCTGTTTTTT
TRBJ2-1 NA TRBD2 TRBV7-9 CASSPLTGPWAGGYNEQFF TGTGCCAGCAGCCCCCTGACCGGTCCCTGGGCGGGAGGATACAATGAGCAGTTCTTC
TRBJ1-5 NA NA TRBV5-8 CASSPRLQNQPQHF TGTGCCAGCAGCCCAAGGCTACAAAATCAGCCCCAGCATTTT
TRBJ2-7 NA NA TRBV11-1 CASSKEQVAYSGEQYF TGTGCCAGCAGCAAGGAACAGGTAGCCTATTCCGGGGAGCAGTACTTC
TRBJ2-7 NA NA TRBV7-9 CASSPGVSYEQYF TGTGCCAGCAGCCCGGGTGTCTCCTACGAGCAGTACTTC
TRBJ2-6 NA NA TRBV4-1 CASSQDPRTGANVLTF TGCGCCAGCAGCCAAGACCCACGTACCGGGGCCAACGTCCTGACTTTC
TRBJ2-2 NA NA TRBV6-5 CASSYSPAGNTGELFF TGTGCCAGCAGTTACTCCCCAGCGGGGAACACCGGGGAGCTGTTTTTT
TRBJ2-7 NA TRBD2 TRBV28 CASTRGGDSYEQYF TGTGCCAGCACTCGGGGGGGGGACTCCTACGAGCAGTACTTC
TRBJ1-4 NA NA TRBV19 CASSYRVATNEKLFF TGTGCCAGTAGTTACAGGGTTGCAACTAATGAAAAACTGTTTTTT
TRBJ2-7 once NA TRBV5-1 CASTFPGGEQYF TGCGCCAGCACCTTCCCTGGGGGCGAGCAGTACTTC
TRBJ1-2 NA NA TRBV9 CASSVSISSGGSGYTF TGTGCCAGCAGCGTTTCGATTTCTTCGGGGGGCAGTGGCTACACCTTC
TRBJ2-1 once TRBD2 TRBV6-6 CASRDPGLASNEQFF TGTGCCAGCAGGGACCCCGGACTAGCGTCGAATGAGCAGTTCTTC
TRBJ2-1 NA NA TRBV25-1 CASSEFQGYANEQFF TGTGCCAGCAGTGAGTTCCAGGGCTATGCCAATGAGCAGTTCTTC
TRBJ2-1 NA NA TRBV5-1 CASSVEGVGQFF TGCGCCAGCAGCGTCGAAGGGGTGGGGCAGTTCTTC
TRBJ1-3 NA NA TRBV18 CASSPGNTIYF TGTGCCAGCTCACCAGGAAACACCATATATTTT
TRBJ2-3 NA NA TRBV27 CASSPRTFSTDTQYF TGTGCCAGCAGTCCCCGGACTTTTTCCACAGATACGCAGTATTTT